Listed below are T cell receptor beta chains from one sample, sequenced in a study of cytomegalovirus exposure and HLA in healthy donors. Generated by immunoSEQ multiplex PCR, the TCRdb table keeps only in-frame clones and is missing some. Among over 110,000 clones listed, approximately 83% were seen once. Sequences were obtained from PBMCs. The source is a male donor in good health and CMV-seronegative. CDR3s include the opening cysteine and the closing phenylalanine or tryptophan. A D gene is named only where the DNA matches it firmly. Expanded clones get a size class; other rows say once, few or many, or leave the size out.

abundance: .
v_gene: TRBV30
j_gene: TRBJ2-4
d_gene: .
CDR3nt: TGTGCCTGGAGTGGCGGTGACGGGGACATTCAGTACTTC
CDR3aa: CAWSGGDGDIQYF

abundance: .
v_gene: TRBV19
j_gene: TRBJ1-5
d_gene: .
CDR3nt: TGTGCCAGTAGTATGGGCCCCAATCAGCCCCAGCATTTT
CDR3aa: CASSMGPNQPQHF

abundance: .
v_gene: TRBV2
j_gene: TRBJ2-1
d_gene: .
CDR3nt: TGTGCCAGCAGTGAAACTAGGCCACCCCACCACAATGAGCAGTTCTTC
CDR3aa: CASSETRPPHHNEQFF

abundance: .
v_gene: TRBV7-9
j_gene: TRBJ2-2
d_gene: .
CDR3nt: TGTGCCAGCAGCTTCTCCGGGACTGCCTCGAACACCGGGGAGCTGTTTTTT
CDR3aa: CASSFSGTASNTGELFF

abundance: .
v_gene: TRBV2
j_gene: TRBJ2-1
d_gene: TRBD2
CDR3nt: TGTGCCAGCAGTACGCTAGCGGGAGGGGACAATGAGCAGTTCTTC
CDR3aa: CASSTLAGGDNEQFF

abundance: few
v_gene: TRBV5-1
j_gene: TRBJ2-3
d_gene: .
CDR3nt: TGCGCCAGCAGCTTGCTTCCCGGGGATACGCAGTATTTT
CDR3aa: CASSLLPGDTQYF

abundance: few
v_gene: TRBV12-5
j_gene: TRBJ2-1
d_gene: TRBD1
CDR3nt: TGTGCTAGTGGTAAGGGGACAGGGAAGTCTTTTAATGAGCAGTTCTTC
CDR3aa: CASGKGTGKSFNEQFF

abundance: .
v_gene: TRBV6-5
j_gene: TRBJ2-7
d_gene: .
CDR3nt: TGTGCCAGCAGTTGGAGGGACTCCTACGAGCAGTACTTC
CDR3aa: CASSWRDSYEQYF

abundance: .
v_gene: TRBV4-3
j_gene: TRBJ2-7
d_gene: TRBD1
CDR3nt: TGCGCCAGCAGCCAAGATAGGGACAGGGACCCCTACGAGCAGTACTTC
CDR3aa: CASSQDRDRDPYEQYF

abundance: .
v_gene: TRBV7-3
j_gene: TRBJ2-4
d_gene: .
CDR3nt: TGTGCCCTCCTTACGGTGGCCAAAAACATTCAGTACTTC
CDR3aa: CALLTVAKNIQYF

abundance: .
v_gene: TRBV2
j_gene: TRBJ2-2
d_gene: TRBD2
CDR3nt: TGTGCCAGCAGCGCTCAGCGGGAGAACACCGGGGAGCTGTTTTTT
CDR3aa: CASSAQRENTGELFF

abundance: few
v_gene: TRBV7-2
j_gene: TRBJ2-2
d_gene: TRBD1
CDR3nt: TGTGCCAGCAGCGCCTCCGGGACAGCTACCGGGGAGCTGTTTTTT
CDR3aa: CASSASGTATGELFF

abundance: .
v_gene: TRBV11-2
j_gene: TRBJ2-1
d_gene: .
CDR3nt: TGTGCCAGCAGCACCATCTCTCAGGGGCGGAATGAGCAGTTCTTC
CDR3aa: CASSTISQGRNEQFF

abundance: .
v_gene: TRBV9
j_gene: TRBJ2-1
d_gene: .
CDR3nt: TGTGCCAGCAGCTTTCCCCCAAACAATGAGCAGTTCTTC
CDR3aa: CASSFPPNNEQFF

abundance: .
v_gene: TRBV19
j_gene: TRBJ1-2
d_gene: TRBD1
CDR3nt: TGTGCCAGTAGTACCAACAGGGGAGGCTATGGCTACACCTTC
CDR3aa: CASSTNRGGYGYTF

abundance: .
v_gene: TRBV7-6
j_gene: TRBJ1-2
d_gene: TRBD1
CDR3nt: TGTGCCAGCAGCTTAGCGTCGGACAGGCCCACGTTC
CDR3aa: CASSLASDRPTF

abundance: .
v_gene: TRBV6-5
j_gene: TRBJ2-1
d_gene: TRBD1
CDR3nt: TGTGCCAGCAGGCAAGACAGGGGCCCCTACAATGAGCAGTTCTTC
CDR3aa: CASRQDRGPYNEQFF

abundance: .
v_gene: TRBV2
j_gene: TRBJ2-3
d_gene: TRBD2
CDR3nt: TGTGCCAGCAGTGACCAGCGGGAATCAGATACGCAGTATTTT
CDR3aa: CASSDQRESDTQYF

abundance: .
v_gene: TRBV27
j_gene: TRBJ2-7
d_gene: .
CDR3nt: TGTGCCAGCAGTGGGAACCGAGGGTTCGAGCAGTACTTC
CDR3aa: CASSGNRGFEQYF

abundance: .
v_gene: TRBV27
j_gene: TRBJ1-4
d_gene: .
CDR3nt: TGTGCCAGCAGCCCAAGGTTAGCGCGTGAAAAACTGTTTTTT
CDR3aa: CASSPRLAREKLFF

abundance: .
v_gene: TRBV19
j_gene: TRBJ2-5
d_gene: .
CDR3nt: TGTGCCAGTAGGGGAGCGGGCCAAGAGACCCAGTACTTC
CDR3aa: CASRGAGQETQYF

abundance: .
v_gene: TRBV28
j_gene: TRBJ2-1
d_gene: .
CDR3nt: TGTGCCAGCAGTTTTCTTGGTCAGAAAATCTACAATGAGCAGTTCTTC
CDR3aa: CASSFLGQKIYNEQFF

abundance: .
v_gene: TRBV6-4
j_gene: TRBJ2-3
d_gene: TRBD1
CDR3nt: TGTGCCAGCAGTGACTCTTTTCGGACAGGGAGCGCAGATACGCAGTATTTT
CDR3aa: CASSDSFRTGSADTQYF

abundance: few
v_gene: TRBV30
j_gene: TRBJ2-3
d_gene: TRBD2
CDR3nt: TGTGCCTGGAGTGTGGGGGGGGACACAGATACGCAGTATTTT
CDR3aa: CAWSVGGDTDTQYF

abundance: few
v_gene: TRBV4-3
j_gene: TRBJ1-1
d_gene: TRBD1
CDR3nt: TGCGCCAGCAGCCAAGTAGGACAGGGGACCACTGAAGCTTTCTTT
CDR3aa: CASSQVGQGTTEAFF

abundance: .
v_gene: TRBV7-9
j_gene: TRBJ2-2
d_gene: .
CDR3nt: TGTGCCAGCAGTTATCTAGAGCTTGCGAACACCGGGGAGCTGTTTTTT
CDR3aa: CASSYLELANTGELFF

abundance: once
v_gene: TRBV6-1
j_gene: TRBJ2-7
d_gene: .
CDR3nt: TGTGCCAGCAGTGAAGAAGAGTACCATTCATCCTACGAGCAGTACTTC
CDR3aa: CASSEEEYHSSYEQYF

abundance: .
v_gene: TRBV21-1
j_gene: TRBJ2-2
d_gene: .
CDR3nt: TGTGCCAGCAGCACAAAACTGGGACAGGGGAACACCGGGGAGCTGTTTTTT
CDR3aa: CASSTKLGQGNTGELFF

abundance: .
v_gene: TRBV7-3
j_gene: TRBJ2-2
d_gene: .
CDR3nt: TGTGCCAGCAGCCCCAGGGTGGCCGGGGAGCTGTTTTTT
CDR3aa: CASSPRVAGELFF

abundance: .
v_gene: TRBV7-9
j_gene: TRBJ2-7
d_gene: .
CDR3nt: TGTGCCAGCAGCTTAGCGTGGGCCTACTACGAGCAGTACTTC
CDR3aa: CASSLAWAYYEQYF

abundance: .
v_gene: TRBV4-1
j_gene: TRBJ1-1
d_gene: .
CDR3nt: TGCGCCAGCAGTTCCAGGGTTTTAGGAACCAAAGCTTTCTTT
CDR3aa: CASSSRVLGTKAFF

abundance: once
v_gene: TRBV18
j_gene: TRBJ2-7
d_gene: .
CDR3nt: TGTGCCAGCTCAAGTGGTTTCCCCTACGAGCAGTACTTC
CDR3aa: CASSSGFPYEQYF

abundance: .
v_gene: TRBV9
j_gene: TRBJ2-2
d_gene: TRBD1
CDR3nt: TGTGCCAGCAGCCAAGGGACAGGGAGTACCGGGGAGCTGTTTTTT
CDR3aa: CASSQGTGSTGELFF

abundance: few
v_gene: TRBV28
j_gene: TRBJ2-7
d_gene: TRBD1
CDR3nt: TGTGCCGGCAGCTCGGGACAGGGAACCTACGAGCAGTACTTC
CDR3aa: CAGSSGQGTYEQYF

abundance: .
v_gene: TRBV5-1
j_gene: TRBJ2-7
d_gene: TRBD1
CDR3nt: TGCGCCAGCAGCCCCGGGACAGGGGTTTCCTACGAGCAGTACTTC
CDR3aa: CASSPGTGVSYEQYF

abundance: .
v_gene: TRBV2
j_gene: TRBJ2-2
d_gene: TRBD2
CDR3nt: TGTGCCAGCAGTCCCTACGGGGGGGATAAGGCCGGGGAGCTGTTTTTT
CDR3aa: CASSPYGGDKAGELFF

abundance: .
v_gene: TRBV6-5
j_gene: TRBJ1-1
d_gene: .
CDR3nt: TGTGCCAGCAGCCCCGGGGGGGTAGGTGAAGCTTTCTTT
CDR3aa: CASSPGGVGEAFF

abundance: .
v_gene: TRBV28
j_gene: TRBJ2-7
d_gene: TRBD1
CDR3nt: TGTGCCAGCAGCCCGGGACAGGGCCCCCACAAGCAGTACTTC
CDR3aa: CASSPGQGPHKQYF

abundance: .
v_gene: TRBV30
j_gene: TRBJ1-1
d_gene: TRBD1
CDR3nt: TGTGCCTGGCGCGCGACAGGGATAACTGAAGCTTTCTTT
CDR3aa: CAWRATGITEAFF

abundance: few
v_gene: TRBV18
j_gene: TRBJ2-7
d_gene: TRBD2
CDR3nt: TGTGCCAGCTCACCAAATGGGGGAGGGCCCTACGAGCAGTACTTC
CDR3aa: CASSPNGGGPYEQYF

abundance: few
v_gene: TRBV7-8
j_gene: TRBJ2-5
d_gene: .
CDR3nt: TGTGCCAGCAGCTTAGAGGGGAGGGGGTCGAGGGAGACCCAGTACTTC
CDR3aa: CASSLEGRGSRETQYF

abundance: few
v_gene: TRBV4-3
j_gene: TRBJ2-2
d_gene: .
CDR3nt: TGCGCCAGCAGCCAAGATTCGCGGAACACCGGGGAGCTGTTTTTT
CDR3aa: CASSQDSRNTGELFF

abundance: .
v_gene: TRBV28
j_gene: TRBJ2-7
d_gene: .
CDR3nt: TGTGCCAGCAGTTTTGGGCTAGCCCCCTACGAGCAGTACTTC
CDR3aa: CASSFGLAPYEQYF

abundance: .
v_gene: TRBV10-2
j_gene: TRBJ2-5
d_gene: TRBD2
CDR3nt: TGCGCCAGCAGTGCGCTTGGGGGGGTCGGGGAGACCCAGTACTTC
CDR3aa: CASSALGGVGETQYF

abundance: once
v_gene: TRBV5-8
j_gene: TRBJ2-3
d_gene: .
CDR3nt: TGTGCCAGCAGCTTTCAGACTAGCACAGATACGCAGTATTTT
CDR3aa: CASSFQTSTDTQYF

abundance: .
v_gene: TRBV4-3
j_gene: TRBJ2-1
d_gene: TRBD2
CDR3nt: TGCGCCAGCAGCCAGCCGGGAGGGGCGGTGGATCTCAATGAGCAGTTCTTC
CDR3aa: CASSQPGGAVDLNEQFF

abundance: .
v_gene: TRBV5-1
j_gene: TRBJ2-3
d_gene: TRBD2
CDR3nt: TGCGCCAGCAGCTCGGGGACTAGCAGAATCACAGATACGCAGTATTTT
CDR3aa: CASSSGTSRITDTQYF

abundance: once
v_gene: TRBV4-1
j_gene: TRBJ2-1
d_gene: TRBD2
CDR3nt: TGCGCCAGCAGCCCTACGGGGGGGGACTACAATGAGCAGTTCTTC
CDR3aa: CASSPTGGDYNEQFF